These 32 T cell receptor beta chains were all obtained from the same sample, sequenced in a study of cytomegalovirus exposure and HLA in healthy donors listed by TCRdb under 2017. Library preparation used the immunoSEQ multiplex PCR assay. A mixture of 60 forward primers for TCR Vbeta segments and 13 reverse primers for TCR Jbeta segments was used in the multiplex PCR. In TCRdb, the immuneACCESS table is reduced to in-frame sequences with V and J assigned. These tables do not hold every clone; where another copy was compared, an unresolved V gene accounts for under half, and the others remain unexplained. This sample comprises nearly 200,000 clones, over 80% of them detected only once. The top ten hold 1% to 1.5% of the sample. What was sequenced was PBMCs. These receptors all stem from a man aged 25-45 years in good health and CMV-seronegative.

Only a few counts were recorded for this clone. The rearrangement uses TRBV2 and TRBJ1-4; D gene uncertain. CDR3 length: 15 residues. Looked up from germline, CDR1 is SNHLY and CDR2 is FYNNEI. V shed 4 bases and J shed 1 base, with 10 bases lying between them. CDR3 in DNA: TGTGCCAGCAGTGGGAACGGGGTAACTAATGAAAAACTGTTTTTT. Its translation: CASSGNGVTNEKLFF.

This clone was counted only a few times. The chain joins TRBV9 to TRBJ2-3; 8 bases match TRBD2. There are 16 residues in the CDR3. The V gene end was trimmed by 0 bases and the J gene end by 0 bases; junction bases not matched to a gene: 3. The germline gives CDR1 SGDLS, CDR2 YYNGEE. The CDR3: CASSVGSGTSTDTQYF. The CDR3 DNA reads as TGTGCCAGCAGCGTAGGTAGCGGGACGAGCACAGATACGCAGTATTTT.

This rearrangement joins TRBV28 to TRBJ2-7, with D perhaps matching TRBD2 (6 bases). This CDR3 is built from 14 residues. The V end was cut by 6 bases, the J end by 3 bases, with 15 bases between. Looked up from germline, CDR1 is MDHEN and CDR2 is SYDVKM. The chain's CDR3 is CASSSGTGGYEQYF. In nucleotides, the CDR3 is TGTGCCAGCAGCTCCGGGACTGGGGGCTACGAGCAGTACTTC.

The chain couples TRBV7-2 to TRBJ1-2; D gene uncertain. Trimming took off 1 base at V and 8 bases at J, with 8 bases between the two ends. From germline, CDR1 is SGHTA and CDR2 FQGNSA. The CDR3 has 12 residues. The DNA of the CDR3 is TGTGCCAGCAGCTTAGAGTTCGAGGGCTACACCTTC. Translating gives CASSLEFEGYTF. Supplemented by reference TRBV7-2 and TRBJ1-2, the full variable domain reads GAGVSQSPSNKVTEKGKDVELRCDPISGHTALYWYRQSLGQGLEFLIYFQGNSAPDKSGLPSDRFSAERTGGSVSTLTIQRTQQEDSAVYLCASSLEFEGYTFGSGTRLTVV.

The rearrangement links TRBV5-5 to TRBJ2-7, with TRBD2 as a possible D gene (6 bases). Between the trimmed V and J ends, which lost 0 bases and 3 bases, there was a span of 16 bases. Germline loops: CDR1 SGHKS, CDR2 YYEKEE (reference sequence). The CDR3 sequence is 16 residues long. CDR3 region: CASSLDGSGLIYEQYF. The DNA for the CDR3 is TGTGCCAGCAGCTTGGACGGTTCGGGACTCATCTACGAGCAGTACTTC.

V and J are TRBV28 and TRBJ2-5, with 8 bases that match TRBD2. The germline CDR1 and CDR2 sequences are MDHEN and SYDVKM. V lost 5 bases, J lost 2 bases, and 34 bases stayed unmatched. This CDR3 spans 24 amino acids. In DNA, the CDR3 is TGTGCCAGCAGTACAACCTTCACCCGGGGGGGGGAAGAGACCCAGTTATTTTGGCAAGAGACCCAGTACTTC. This gives the protein CASSTTFTRGGEETQLFWQETQYF.

This rearrangement joins TRBV5-4 to TRBJ2-7, with TRBD1 identical over 7 bases. The CDR3 covers 16 residues. Germline-derived CDR1 and CDR2 are SGHNT and YYREEE (reference sequence). V shed 5 bases and J 6 bases; nucleotides not matched to a gene: 17. CDR3 bases: TGTGCCAGCAGTCCCCCGGGACAGACGGGGATGCGCGAGCAGTACTTC. Translated: CASSPPGQTGMREQYF.

The V and J genes are TRBV18 and TRBJ2-5; D possibly corresponds to TRBD1 (6 bases). The V end lost 4 bases, the J end lost 3 bases, and 9 bases lay between the germline ends. The V gene's germline CDR1 is KGHSH and CDR2 LQKENI. The length of the CDR3 is 13 residues. CDR3 region: CASSLGQKETQYF. The CDR3 DNA is TGTGCCAGCTCACTCGGACAGAAAGAGACCCAGTACTTC.

The gene calls are TRBV27 and TRBJ2-1; D call uncertain. The CDR3 has 13 amino acids. V lost 3 bases and J lost 5, with 8 bases in between. Germline-derived CDR1 and CDR2 are MNHEY and SMNVEV (reference sequence). The CDR3 DNA reads as TGTGCCAGCAGTTTTGGTAGCAACAATGAGCAGTTCTTC. It specifies CASSFGSNNEQFF.

V usage is TRBV28 and J usage is TRBJ1-1; D uncertain. Trimming took off 3 bases at V and 6 bases at J, with 8 bases between the two ends. The germline gives CDR1 MDHEN, CDR2 SYDVKM. The CDR3 spans 12 residues. The CDR3 region has the DNA TGTGCCAGCAGTTTGAGGTTATCTGAAGCTTTCTTT. This encodes CASSLRLSEAFF.

The gene calls are TRBV6-5 and TRBJ1-1; 7 bases align to TRBD1. The germline CDR1 and CDR2 sequences are MNHEY and SVGAGI. This CDR3 is built from 15 residues. V was pared by 5 bases and J by 2 bases, with 8 bases of the junction left unmatched. In DNA, the CDR3 is TGTGCCAGCAGTAGGGACAGACGTAAAAACACTGAAGCTTTCTTT. Its translation is CASSRDRRKNTEAFF.

The chain links TRBV6-5 to TRBJ2-1, with D maybe TRBD2 (6 bases). Trimming shortened V by 2 bases and J by 12 bases, and 17 bases separated the two germline ends. Germline V gene lookup returns CDR1 MNHEY and CDR2 SVGAGI. The CDR3 is made up of 14 amino acids. CDR3 sequence: CASSYRQLGGRQFF. The CDR3 nucleotides are TGTGCCAGCAGTTACAGGCAATTGGGGGGTCGGCAGTTCTTC.

The CDR3 sequence is CASSSTGGDEQYF. The CDR3 DNA is TGTGCCAGCAGCTCTACGGGGGGGGACGAGCAGTACTTC. The V call is TRBV9, the J call TRBJ2-7, with 8 positions matching TRBD2. The ends lost 4 bases at V and 5 bases at J; junction bases unmatched: 5. The CDR3 loop spans 13 amino acids. Germline V CDR1 and CDR2: SGDLS, YYNGEE.

This chain connects TRBV4-2 to TRBJ2-1; 10 nucleotides line up with TRBD2. The junction had 4 bases not matched to a gene; V was cut back by 3 bases and J by 2 bases. Germline CDR1 reads LGHNA; CDR2 reads YNFKEQ. This CDR3 contains 16 residues. CDR3 nucleotide sequence: TGTGCCAGCAGCCACATGAGCGGGGGGGCCTACAATGAGCAGTTCTTC. It yields the protein CASSHMSGGAYNEQFF.

The gene calls are TRBV9 and TRBJ2-2, with D perhaps matching TRBD2 (5 bases). The CDR3 sequence is 18 residues long. Germline V gene data show CDR1 as SGDLS and CDR2 as YYNGEE. Trimming shortened V by 4 bases and J by 0 bases, and 19 bases separated the two germline ends. CDR3 DNA: TGTGCCAGCAGCACCAGCACGGACTTTAAAACGAACACCGGGGAGCTGTTTTTT. As protein: CASSTSTDFKTNTGELFF.

On this clone itself: Other DNA sequences within the sample encode an identical CDR3. V gene TRBV2 combines with J gene TRBJ1-5; 9 nucleotides agree with TRBD1. Germline V gives CDR1 SNHLY, CDR2 FYNNEI. J lost 5 bases, V lost 6 bases, and 8 bases had no gene match. CDR3 length: 15 residues. CDR3 nucleotides: TGTGCCAGCAGGGCCGGGACAGGGTATGATCAGCCCCAGCATTTT. Translating it yields CASRAGTGYDQPQHF.

The chain joins TRBV7-2 to TRBJ1-1; the D gene is possibly TRBD1 (5 bases). This CDR3 has 15 amino acids. The V gene's germline CDR1 is SGHTA and CDR2 FQGNSA. Between the trimmed V and J ends, which lost 1 base and 4 bases, there was a span of 13 bases. Written as DNA, the CDR3 is TGTGCCAGCAGCTTAGTTTCAGGGTTGAGCACTGAAGCTTTCTTT. It translates to CASSLVSGLSTEAFF.

The gene calls are TRBV28 and TRBJ1-1; 9 bases match TRBD1. This CDR3 contains 15 residues. Germline V gene sequence: CDR1 MDHEN, CDR2 SYDVKM. The V segment lost 5 bases and the J segment 1 base; nucleotides outside the gene matches: 5. The CDR3 spells CASSVQGAGNTEAFF. Written as DNA, the CDR3 is TGTGCCAGCAGTGTACAGGGGGCCGGGAACACTGAAGCTTTCTTT.

For this clone: A read error may account for a junction end that differs from germline. This chain uses TRBV7-9 with TRBJ1-4, with D hard to call. This CDR3 is 15 amino acids long. The germline V gene encodes CDR1 SEHNR and CDR2 FQNEAQ (reference sequence). CDR3 nucleotide sequence: TGTTCCAGCAGCTTAGTGGCAGGCACTAATGAAAAACTGTTTTTT. Translated: CSSSLVAGTNEKLFF.

There are a few counts of this clone. In nucleotides, the CDR3 is TGTGCCAGCAGTGAAAATGCGGGGTACGAGCAGTACTTC. Encoded protein: CASSENAGYEQYF. The J gene is TRBJ2-7, the V gene TRBV2, with a tentative D call TRBD2 (6 bases). Germline V gene data show CDR1 as SNHLY and CDR2 as FYNNEI. The CDR3 is made up of 13 amino acids. V dropped 2 bases and J dropped 4 bases, with 9 bases sitting between them.

The sample holds a few counts of this clone. V usage is TRBV7-2 and J usage is TRBJ2-1; 7 nucleotides line up with TRBD2. This CDR3 comprises 13 residues. V was clipped by 2 bases and J by 7 bases; unmatched bases: 2. Per the germline V gene, CDR1 is SGHTA and CDR2 is FQGNSA. CDR3 loop: CASSLWGGNEQFF. In DNA form, the CDR3 reads TGTGCCAGCAGCTTATGGGGGGGAAATGAGCAGTTCTTC. Combining the CDR3 with reference TRBV7-2 and TRBJ2-1 gives the whole variable domain GAGVSQSPSNKVTEKGKDVELRCDPISGHTALYWYRQSLGQGLEFLIYFQGNSAPDKSGLPSDRFSAERTGGSVSTLTIQRTQQEDSAVYLCASSLWGGNEQFFGPGTRLTVL.

The chain has TRBV4-3 and TRBJ2-7; possibly TRBD2 for D (6 bases). Trimming removed 1 base from V and 5 bases from J, with 12 bases in between. This CDR3 is 14 amino acids long. Germline CDR1 reads LGHNA; CDR2 reads YSLEER. CDR3 loop: CASSQGREVDEQYF. The CDR3 bases are TGCGCCAGCAGCCAAGGGAGGGAAGTGGACGAGCAGTACTTC.

V usage is TRBV9 and J usage is TRBJ2-3; weak D call: TRBD2 (7 bases). The CDR3 is 16 residues long. Trimming left V 4 bases short and J 4 bases short, with 19 bases between. Germline V gene data show CDR1 as SGDLS and CDR2 as YYNGEE. CDR3 sequence (DNA): TGTGCCAGCAGCCCCTGGGGGGGCGGAACAGCAGATACGCAGTATTTT. This codes for CASSPWGGGTADTQYF.

V gene TRBV5-1 combines with J gene TRBJ1-4, with TRBD1 matching over 7 bases. The CDR3 extends over 14 amino acids. The trim removed 6 bases at V and 8 bases at J, leaving 10 bases unmatched. CDR1 and CDR2 (germline): SGHRS, YFSETQ. CDR3 DNA sequence: TGCGCCAGCACCACAGGGGCGCTGCCCGAAAAACTGTTTTTT. Protein: CASTTGALPEKLFF.

The chain is built from TRBV18 and TRBJ1-4, with a tentative D call TRBD1 (6 bases). The V end was cut by 4 bases, the J end by 1 base, with 10 bases between. Germline CDR1 and CDR2: KGHSH and LQKENI. This CDR3 contains 15 residues. The CDR3 sequence is CASSQIGGTNEKLFF. The CDR3 DNA reads TGTGCCAGCTCACAAATAGGGGGAACTAATGAAAAACTGTTTTTT.

The rearrangement joins TRBV6-6 to TRBJ1-5, with a weak D call TRBD1 (5 bases). Trimming took 1 base from V and 5 from J, leaving 12 bases between them. Per germline, CDR1 MNHNY and CDR2 SVGAGI (reference sequence). The length of the CDR3 is 15 residues. CDR3 sequence (DNA): TGTGCCAGCAGTTACTTCCCAGGGTTCGATCAGCCCCAGCATTTT. Protein sequence: CASSYFPGFDQPQHF.

The chain couples TRBV6-4 to TRBJ2-3, with TRBD2 matching 10 bases. Germline values: CDR1 MRHNA, CDR2 SNTAGT. CDR3 length equals 15 residues. With V trimmed by 5 bases and J by 3 bases, 5 bases remained unmatched. The CDR3 nucleotides read TGTGCCAGCAGTAGAGCGGGGGGGTCGACAGATACGCAGTATTTT. It specifies CASSRAGGSTDTQYF.

The chain uses TRBV19 and TRBJ2-7, with D perhaps matching TRBD1 (6 bases). The CDR3 has 13 amino acids. CDR1 LNHDA and CDR2 SQIVND come from the germline V gene (reference sequence). Trimming shortened V by 5 bases and J by 3 bases, and 11 bases separated the two germline ends. The CDR3 spells CASSQGDNYEQYF. CDR3 nucleotides: TGTGCCAGTAGTCAAGGGGACAACTACGAGCAGTACTTC.

The V gene is TRBV27, the J gene TRBJ2-5, with a weak D call TRBD1 (6 bases). V lost 5 bases to trimming and J lost 2 bases, with 12 bases between them. The V gene's germline CDR1 is MNHEY and CDR2 SMNVEV (reference sequence). There are 14 residues in the CDR3. In DNA, the CDR3 is TGTGCCAGCAGTCTAGGGGGTTTTCAAGAGACCCAGTACTTC. Encoded protein: CASSLGGFQETQYF.

The J gene is TRBJ1-1, the V gene TRBV6-5, with D perhaps TRBD1 (6 bases). V dropped 6 bases and J dropped 4 bases, with 15 bases sitting between them. The germline CDR1 and CDR2 sequences are MNHEY and SVGAGI. The length of the CDR3 is 14 residues. The CDR3 nucleotides read TGTGCCAGCAGGAACCCCCGGGGGGCCACTGAAGCTTTCTTT. It codes for CASRNPRGATEAFF.

The chain recombines TRBV19 with TRBJ2-3; D not resolved. The V end lost 5 bases, the J end lost 4 bases, and 13 bases lay between the germline ends. The CDR3 sequence is 14 residues long. CDR1 is LNHDA and CDR2 is SQIVND in the germline V gene (reference sequence). In nucleotides, the CDR3 is TGTGCCAGTAGTCCCTCTAGTATCGCAGATACGCAGTATTTT. Protein sequence: CASSPSSIADTQYF.

The rearrangement links TRBV4-2 to TRBJ2-7; TRBD2 is a possible D gene (6 bases). Per the germline V gene, CDR1 is LGHNA and CDR2 is YNFKEQ. The length of the CDR3 is 17 residues. V was cut by 0 bases and J by 3 bases, with 18 bases left in between. The CDR3 nucleotides are TGTGCCAGCAGCCAAGATACTATGCGGGACTCCATCTACGAGCAGTACTTC. Amino acids: CASSQDTMRDSIYEQYF.